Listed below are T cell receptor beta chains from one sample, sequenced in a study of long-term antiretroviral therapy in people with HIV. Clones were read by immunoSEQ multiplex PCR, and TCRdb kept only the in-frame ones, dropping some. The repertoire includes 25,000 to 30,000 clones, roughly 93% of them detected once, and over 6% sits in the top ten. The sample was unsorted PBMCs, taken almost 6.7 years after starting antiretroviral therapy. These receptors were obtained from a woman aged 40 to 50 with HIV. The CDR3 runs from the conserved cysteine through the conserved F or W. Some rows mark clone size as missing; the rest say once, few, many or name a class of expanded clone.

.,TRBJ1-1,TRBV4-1,CASSQAGGGGTEAFF
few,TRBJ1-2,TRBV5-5,CASSLEAGLQYTF
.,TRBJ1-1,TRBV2,CASSSRVATAEAFF
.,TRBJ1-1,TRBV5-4,CASRSYGTAALNTEAFF
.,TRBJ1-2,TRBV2,CASSVLEYGYTF
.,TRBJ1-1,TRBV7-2,CASSLVTSEAFF
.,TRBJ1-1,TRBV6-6,CATLKTQNTEAFF
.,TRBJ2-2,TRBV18,CASSRVGTTGELFF
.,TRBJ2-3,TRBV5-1,CASSVGDTDTQYF
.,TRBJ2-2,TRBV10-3,CAISESGGVNTGELFF
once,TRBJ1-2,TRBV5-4,CASSLDRVGYGYTF
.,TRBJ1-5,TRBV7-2,CASSLGQTLYSPQHF
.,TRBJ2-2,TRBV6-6,CASSSGQGNTGELFF
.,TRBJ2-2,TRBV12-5,CASGHSLGSNRTGRDTGELFF
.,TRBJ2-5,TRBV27,CASSQRRGAAETQYF
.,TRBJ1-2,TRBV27,CASSFATGVFEGYTF
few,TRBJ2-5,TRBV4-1,CASSQDYQRGGPKTQYF
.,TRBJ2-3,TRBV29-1,CSVRDRTDTQYF
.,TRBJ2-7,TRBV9,CASSVDPESSYEQYF
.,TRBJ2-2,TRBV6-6,CASSTPMNTGELFF
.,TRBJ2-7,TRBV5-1,CASSLRPRGDEQYF
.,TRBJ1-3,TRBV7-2,CASSPMGGPLSSGNTIYF
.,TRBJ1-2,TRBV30,CAWKRTVFNYGYTF
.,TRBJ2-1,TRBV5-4,CASSLDKGYNEQFF
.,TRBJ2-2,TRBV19,CASATGTSYGNTGELFF
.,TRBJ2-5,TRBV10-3,CAISESGGGGETQYF
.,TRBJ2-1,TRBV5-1,CASSSTSGSFNEQFF
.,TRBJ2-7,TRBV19,CASKGGQGLSYEQYF
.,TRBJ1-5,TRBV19,CASSIGRAEGNQPQHF
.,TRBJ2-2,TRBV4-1,CASSQDHYPNTGELFF
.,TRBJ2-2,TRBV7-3,CASSRTGLVSNTGELFF
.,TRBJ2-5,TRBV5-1,CASSETGGQETQYF
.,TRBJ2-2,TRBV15,CATSRTGTGVDTGELFF
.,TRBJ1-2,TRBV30,CAWKLAGASNYGYTF
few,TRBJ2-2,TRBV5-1,CASSLGQPNTGELFF
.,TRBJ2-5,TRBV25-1,CASSDSYGETQYF
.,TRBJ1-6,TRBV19,CASTKDRTSYNSPLHF
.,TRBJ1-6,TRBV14,CASSQVNSPLHF
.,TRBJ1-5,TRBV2,CASSGGWGHQPQHF
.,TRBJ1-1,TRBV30,CAWGPGQGRMSTEAFF
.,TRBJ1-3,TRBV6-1,CASSERDSPVSGNTIYF
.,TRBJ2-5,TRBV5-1,CASSSPDGNQETQYF
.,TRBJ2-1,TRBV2,CASTPGVYNEQFF
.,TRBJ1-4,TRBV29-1,CSVEEEGSLIDNEKLFF
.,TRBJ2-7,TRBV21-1,CASSYTQRLVSEQYF
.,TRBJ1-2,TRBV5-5,CASSLSTGGYTF
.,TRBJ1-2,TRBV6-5,CASSTNRDRGNGYTF
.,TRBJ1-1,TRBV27,CASRPGVRGTTFF
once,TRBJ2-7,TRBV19,CASSIGVRGPYEQYF
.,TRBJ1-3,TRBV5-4,CASSLAVGPGNTIYF